The T cell receptor (beta chain) under discussion was sequenced for a study of immune evolution from preneoplasia to lung adenocarcinoma. Patients had resection in Japan or China between the mid-2010s and the late 2010s. Generated by immunoSEQ multiplex PCR, the TCRdb table keeps only in-frame clones and is missing some. The sample shows about 6,900 clones, approximately 80% of them seen only once. Germline lookup yields CDR1 MGHRA and CDR2 YSYEKL. With V trimmed by 3 bases and J by 5 bases, 10 bases remained unmatched. The CDR3 has 16 amino acids. This sequence originates from a person aged 40-50 years with lung adenocarcinoma. The chain uses TRBV4-1 and TRBJ2-5, with 9 bases aligning to TRBD1. The sample taken for sequencing was FFPE invasive lung adenocarcinoma tissue. CDR3 nucleotide sequence: TGCGCCAGCAGCCATCACAGGGGACAGGGTGAGGAGACCCAGTACTTC. This sequence encodes CASSHHRGQGEETQYF.